This entry is about one T cell receptor (beta chain). Its antigen is unknown. This specimen comes from a study of immune evolution from preneoplasia to lung adenocarcinoma. Study conclusions and caveats: Later-stage lesions appeared to have more T cells, more diversity, less clonality.

The CDR3 extends over 15 amino acids. Germline assignment: CDR1 SGHVS and CDR2 FQNEAQ. The junction had 4 bases not matched to a gene; V was cut back by 5 bases and J by 0 bases. Sequencing used immunoSEQ multiplex PCR; TCRdb keeps in-frame clones, though not all of them. The table has 4,800 or so clones, roughly 85% seen once; the top ten hold under 3%. The sequence was collected from a person between 70 and 80 years old with lung adenocarcinoma. Sample: FFPE atypical adenomatous hyperplasia tissue from the lung. Subset reported: atypical adenomatous hyperplasia (AAH), lung preneoplasia. The J gene is TRBJ2-7, the V gene TRBV7-8, with 10 positions matching TRBD1. CDR3 nucleotide sequence: TGTGCCAGCAGCGATCGGACAGGGGGCTCCTACGAGCAGTACTTC. It yields the protein CASSDRTGGSYEQYF.